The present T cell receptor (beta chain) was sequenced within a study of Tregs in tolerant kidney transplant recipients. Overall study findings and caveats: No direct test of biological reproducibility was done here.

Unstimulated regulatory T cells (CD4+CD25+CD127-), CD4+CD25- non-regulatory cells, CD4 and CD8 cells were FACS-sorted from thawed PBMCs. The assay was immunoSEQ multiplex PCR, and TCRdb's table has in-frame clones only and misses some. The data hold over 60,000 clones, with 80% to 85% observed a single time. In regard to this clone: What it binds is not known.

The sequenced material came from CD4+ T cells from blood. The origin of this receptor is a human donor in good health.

CDR3 DNA sequence: TGTGCCAGCAGCCCTAGCGGGAACAACAATGAGCAGTTCTTC. This encodes CASSPSGNNNEQFF. The V gene is TRBV9, the J gene TRBJ2-1, with 9 bases aligning to TRBD2. Germline V gene lookup returns CDR1 SGDLS and CDR2 YYNGEE. After removal of 4 bases from V and 5 bases from J, the junction contained 4 bases not matched to a gene. The CDR3 totals 14 residues.